This TCR beta chain was recorded in a study of spatial heterogeneity in lung cancer. Study details: For the average unique TCR and UMI combination, more than ten occurrences appeared in raw reads.

This clonotype appeared many times. What it recognizes is unknown. Each CDR3 protein gets one entry after TCRdb re-called the 5' RACE reads with MiXCR. The sample records some 5,000 distinct CDR3 sequences, 26% being singletons. Looked up from germline, CDR1 is SGHAT and CDR2 is FQNNGV. Trimming cost V 0 bases and J 6 bases, with 12 bases left between them. This CDR3 comprises 15 residues. Study results and caveats: One measure, the expanded intratumoral alpha and beta TCR count, tracked tumor mutation counts. Tallies of expanded TCRs, which were sorted into ubiquitous and regional groups, correlated with counts of ubiquitous and regional nonsynonymous mutations, respectively.

This sample's time point: sample taken at primary tumor resection. This TCR was recovered from a male donor with early-stage non-small cell lung cancer. The rearrangement joins TRBV11-2 to TRBJ2-1; D is unresolved. The material was lung tumor tissue, obtained at surgery. CDR3 DNA: TGTGCCAGCAGCTTAGATCTAAATCGGCCCAATGAGCAGTTCTTC. It codes for CASSLDLNRPNEQFF.